This T cell receptor beta chain stems from a study of vaccination and CD4 T cells after COVID-19. Sequencing of DNA taken from cultured CD4+ T cells relied on the Oncomine TCR Beta short-read assay. Each CDR3 protein gets one entry after TCRdb re-called the PCR reads with MiXCR. The sample contains about 18,000 distinct CDR3 sequences, about 45% of which appear only once. As to treatment: roughly nine-day PBMC culture with coronavirus spike peptide pools or control peptides (ViraFEST assay). Concerning this clonotype: Its antigen is unknown.

The CDR3 consists of 11 residues. With 7 bases removed from V and 8 bases from J, the gap between germline ends came to 11 bases. This sequence originates from a human donor who had recovered from COVID-19. The chain employs TRBV12-3 or TRBV12-4 and TRBJ1-2; D remains ambiguous. Specimen: CD4+ T cells from blood, cultured in vitro, collected after SARS-CoV-2 vaccination. The CDR3 here is CASTRSGGYTF. For the CDR3, the DNA is TGTGCCAGCACTCGTTCCGGGGGCTACACCTTC.